This record looks at one TCR beta chain sequence and its context. Its antigen remains unidentified. Libraries of TRB cDNA were made by 5' RACE and carried UMIs. Each CDR3 protein gets one entry in TCRdb, which reprocessed the 5' RACE reads and gives no DNA. In total, the table holds tens of thousands of distinct CDR3 sequences. The CDR3 has 13 residues. Naive CD8+ T cells were CD45RO-CCR7+CD27+CD95-. The data belong to a study of CXCR3-negative and CXCR3-positive naive CD8 T cells. Overall study findings and caveats: Naive subsets had comparable surface CD5, so TRB CDR3 properties gauged TCR strength. Comparison of naive CXCR3-negative and CXCR3-positive cells revealed similar TRBV-TRBJ usage, while memory cells differed. TRB CDR3s were more hydrophobic in CXCR3-positive than in CXCR3-negative naive cells. The study found comparably high diversity in both naive subsets and much lower diversity in memory CD8+ cells.

The specimen sequenced was naive CXCR3+ CD8+ T cells from blood. Subset given: CD45RO-CCR7+CD27+CD95- naive CD8+ T cells expressing CXCR3 (TNR3+). The sequence was obtained from a human donor in good health. Some clones in this sample may be carry-over from other donors' samples. The V gene is TRBV12-3 or TRBV12-4, the J gene TRBJ2-1; the TCRdb call, TRBD2, lacks DNA for checking. The CDR3 here is CASSSRGGDEQFF.